The 31 T cell receptor beta chains reported below all come from one sample, sequenced in a study of blood T cells in healthy people across ages. For the second PCR, which ran for 7 to 11 cycles, a sample-barcoded 5' primer and a J-beta primer mix were used. TCRdb fed the 5' RACE reads into MiXCR, producing one record per CDR3 protein. The sample comprises fewer than 1.5 million distinct CDR3 sequences, approximately 38% of which are singletons, and under 8% rests with the top ten. Source material: blood. Source of these receptors: a young woman in good health.

In its sample, this clonotype was seen a few times. The chain's CDR3 is CSARVLGTGGPGANVLTF. Here the CDR3 DNA reads TGCAGTGCTAGAGTTCTGGGGACAGGGGGACCTGGGGCCAACGTCCTGACTTTC. The rearrangement uses TRBV20-1 and TRBJ2-6; 11 nucleotides align to TRBD1. Per germline, CDR1 DFQATT and CDR2 SNEGSKA (reference sequence). The CDR3 length is 18 residues. J was trimmed by 2 bases and V by 1 base; bases with no gene match: 7.

The chain is built from TRBV7-7 and TRBJ2-4, with 8 bases that match TRBD2. Judging by the DNA end, TRBJ2-7 fits better; the J call may be wrong. This CDR3 contains 14 residues. CDR1 SSHAT and CDR2 FNYEAQ come from the germline V gene (reference sequence). In nucleotides, the CDR3 is TGTGCCAGCAGCCCCCGGGAGGGGGTGTACGAGCAGTACTTC. This codes for CASSPREGVYEQYF.

The V call is TRBV24-1, the J call TRBJ2-5; D is undetermined. Germline V gene sequence: CDR1 KGHDR, CDR2 SFDVKD. The CDR3 is made up of 12 amino acids. V dropped 4 bases and J dropped 3 bases, with 5 bases sitting between them. In DNA form, the CDR3 reads TGTGCCACCAGTGACGTAAAAGAGACCCAGTACTTC. Protein product: CATSDVKETQYF.

This chain links TRBV20-1 with TRBJ2-5; TRBD2 matches at 8 bases. J lost 3 bases, V lost 6 bases, and 9 bases had no gene match. The CDR3 sequence is 14 residues long. CDR1 and CDR2 from the germline V gene are DFQATT and SNEGSKA (reference sequence). CDR3 in amino acids: CSANSGEMKETQYF. The CDR3 DNA reads as TGCAGTGCCAATAGCGGGGAAATGAAAGAGACCCAGTACTTC.

This clonotype has only one observation. The V and J genes are TRBV4-1 and TRBJ1-3; a weak D match, TRBD1 (6 bases). Deletions cut 3 bases from V and 0 bases from J, with 9 bases between. The CDR3 totals 15 residues. Germline-derived CDR1 and CDR2 are MGHRA and YSYEKL. CDR3 DNA sequence: TGCGCCAGCAGCCAGAGGACAGCCTCTGGAAACACCATATATTTT. Protein product: CASSQRTASGNTIYF.

This rearrangement joins TRBV10-1 to TRBJ2-7; 10 bases map to TRBD1. Per germline, CDR1 WNHNN and CDR2 SYGVQD (reference sequence). This CDR3 is built from 16 residues. Germline trimming cut 9 bases from V and 4 bases from J; bases unmatched to any gene: 15. CDR3 region: CASSLGPGQGSYEQYF. The CDR3 coding sequence is TGCGCCAGTAGTTTGGGGCCGGGACAGGGGTCATACGAGCAGTACTTC.

The chain carries TRBV11-2 and TRBJ2-7; D is possibly TRBD2 (5 bases). The V gene lost 3 bases and the J gene lost 4 bases, with 19 bases spanning the gap. Germline lookup yields CDR1 SGHAT and CDR2 FQNNGV. The length of the CDR3 is 16 residues. The CDR3 reads CASSFGESGLGYEQYF. The CDR3 nucleotides read TGTGCCAGCAGCTTCGGGGAAAGCGGCCTAGGGTACGAGCAGTACTTC.

The rearrangement links TRBV24-1 to TRBJ2-3; D is unresolved. Germline CDR1 is KGHDR and CDR2 is SFDVKD. CDR3 size: 14 residues. V gave up 8 bases and J gave up 4 bases, with 15 bases separating them. The CDR3 sequence: CATTGNGKSDTQYF. The CDR3 DNA reads TGTGCCACCACGGGTAATGGTAAATCAGATACGCAGTATTTT.

Comments on this clonotype: This sequence may be a read error, since a much larger clone differs from it by one base. The chain recombines TRBV20-1 with TRBJ1-1; no reliable D call. The length of the CDR3 is 13 residues. Trimming stripped 1 base from V and 3 bases from J, with 9 bases between. The germline V gene has CDR1 DFQATT and CDR2 SNEGSKA (reference sequence). The CDR3 DNA reads TGCAGTGCTAGAGGTCGCCTGTACACTGAAGCTTTCTTT. Translation: CSARGRLYTEAFF.

This clonotype turned up a few times. The J gene is TRBJ1-2, the V gene TRBV7-9; no clear D gene. Germline assignment: CDR1 SEHNR and CDR2 FQNEAQ (reference sequence). This CDR3 has 14 amino acids. Deletions cut 0 bases from V and 8 bases from J, with 13 bases between. The DNA for the CDR3 is TGTGCCAGCAGCTTAGCGCTCCAGGATAGCGGCTACACCTTC. This gives the protein CASSLALQDSGYTF.

The chain employs TRBV4-2 and TRBJ2-1, with D possibly matching TRBD2 (5 bases). V was pared by 1 base and J by 5 bases, with 15 bases between. The CDR3 runs 16 residues. Germline V gene sequence: CDR1 LGHNA, CDR2 YNFKEQ. CDR3 DNA: TGTGCCAGCAGCCAAGTGGCCAGCGGTTCAGACAATGAGCAGTTCTTC. It specifies CASSQVASGSDNEQFF.

The CDR3 DNA reads as TGTGCCAGCAGCAAGGGACAGGGGGCTTCAGATACGCAGTATTTT. It is translated as CASSKGQGASDTQYF. This sequence joins TRBV5-8 and TRBJ2-3, with 12 bases identical to TRBD1. The germline gives CDR1 SGHTS, CDR2 YDEGEE. This CDR3 has 15 amino acids. Unmatched junction bases numbered 4, after V lost 4 bases and J lost 4 bases.

V usage is TRBV4-1 and J usage is TRBJ1-2; 10 bases match TRBD1. CDR3 size: 15 residues. Germline V gives CDR1 MGHRA, CDR2 YSYEKL. With V trimmed by 1 base and J by 6 bases, 5 bases remained unmatched. CDR3 coding DNA: TGCGCCAGCAGCCAAGGACCCGGGACAGGGGATGGCTACACCTTC. The encoded protein is CASSQGPGTGDGYTF.

This clonotype was detected only a few times. The CDR3 bases are TGCAGTGCCAGTCCGGGACTAGCGGGATACGAGCAGTACTTC. Translation: CSASPGLAGYEQYF. This chain links TRBV20-1 with TRBJ2-7; 13 nucleotides align to TRBD2. J gave up 4 bases and V 6 bases, and 6 bases lay outside the gene matches. The CDR3 has 14 amino acids. CDR1 is DFQATT, CDR2 SNEGSKA, per germline (reference sequence).

This clonotype was seen a handful of times. The V gene is TRBV25-1, the J gene TRBJ2-2; D is undetermined. This CDR3 is built from 12 residues. Deletions cut 6 bases from V and 2 bases from J, with 4 bases between. CDR1 MGHDK and CDR2 SYGVNS come from the germline V gene. This chain's CDR3 is CASRSNTGELFF. Written as DNA, the CDR3 is TGTGCCAGCAGGAGTAACACCGGGGAGCTGTTTTTT.

CDR3 residues: CASSLRTRDETQYF. The CDR3 nucleotides are TGTGCCAGCAGCTTGAGGACTAGAGACGAGACCCAGTACTTC. This chain connects TRBV7-3 to TRBJ2-5, with TRBD2 identical over 7 bases. CDR1 and CDR2 from the germline V gene are SGHTA and FQGTGA. The V segment lost 3 bases and the J segment 5 bases; nucleotides outside the gene matches: 6. This CDR3 region has 14 residues.

This rearrangement joins TRBV3-1 to TRBJ1-1; perhaps TRBD1 as D (6 bases). V lost 8 bases and J lost 3, with 10 bases in between. CDR1 and CDR2 (germline): LGHDT, YNNKEL (reference sequence). The CDR3 loop spans 12 amino acids. In nucleotides, the CDR3 is TGTGCCAGCGCGGGGGGCGACACTGAAGCTTTCTTT. Translating it yields CASAGGDTEAFF. The whole variable domain, remainder taken from reference TRBV3-1 and TRBJ1-1, is DTAVSQTPKYLVTQMGNDKSIKCEQNLGHDTMYWYKQDSKKFLKIMFSYNNKELIINETVPNRFSPKSPDKAHLNLHINSLELGDSAVYFCASAGGDTEAFFGQGTRLTVV.

This clonotype was observed once. The genes are TRBV5-1 and TRBJ2-5; D gene ambiguous. The DNA end is a closer match to TRBJ2-7, so the J assignment may be wrong. CDR1 is SGHRS, CDR2 YFSETQ, per germline. The CDR3 runs to 15 residues. CDR3 in DNA: TGCGCCAGCAGCTTGGGGGAAAGTTCCTCAGGCGAGCAGTACTTC. It is translated as CASSLGESSSGEQYF.

This rearrangement joins TRBV20-1 to TRBJ2-7; possibly TRBD1 or TRBD2 for D (5 bases each). The length of the CDR3 is 13 residues. Per the germline V gene, CDR1 is DFQATT and CDR2 is SNEGSKA (reference sequence). With 8 bases removed from V and 0 bases from J, the gap between germline ends came to 14 bases. The CDR3 DNA reads as TGCAGTCTCCGGGGCCCTAGCTCCTACGAGCAGTACTTC. Protein sequence: CSLRGPSSYEQYF.

V is TRBV6-6 and J is TRBJ2-5; D gene unclear. The J call is doubtful: the DNA matches TRBJ2-7 better. Germline V CDR1 and CDR2: MNHNY, SVGAGI (reference sequence). The CDR3 is 15 amino acids. CDR3: CASSSLLEITYEQYF. The CDR3 DNA follows: TGTGCCAGCAGTTCACTTTTAGAGATAACCTACGAGCAGTACTTC.

This sequence joins TRBV20-1 and TRBJ2-1; 14 bases line up with TRBD2. The length of the CDR3 is 14 residues. V shed 6 bases, J shed 6 bases, and the junction held 4 bases outside the gene matches. CDR1 and CDR2 from the germline V gene are DFQATT and SNEGSKA (reference sequence). The CDR3 sequence is CSATSGRAINEQFF. The CDR3 nucleotides read TGCAGTGCGACTAGCGGGAGGGCCATCAATGAGCAGTTCTTC.

This chain joins TRBV3-1 and TRBJ2-4; 8 bases agree with TRBD2. The V segment lost 1 base and the J segment 3 bases; nucleotides outside the gene matches: 5. Germline V CDR1 and CDR2: LGHDT, YNNKEL (reference sequence). This CDR3 is built from 16 residues. In DNA, the CDR3 is TGTGCCAGCAGCCAAGGTGGTAGCGGGGTCAAAAACATTCAGTACTTC. Translating it yields CASSQGGSGVKNIQYF.

In its sample, this clonotype was seen a few times. V is TRBV24-1 and J is TRBJ2-1; D not resolved. CDR3 length: 15 residues. The V gene's germline CDR1 is KGHDR and CDR2 SFDVKD. The ends were cut back, 9 bases at V and 2 bases at J, with 16 bases in the middle. The CDR3, as DNA: TGTGCCACCCAACCCCCAGGTGGGGCCTACAATGAGCAGTTCTTC. Protein: CATQPPGGAYNEQFF.

The rearrangement joins TRBV27 to TRBJ2-5; 14 positions match TRBD2. CDR1 is MNHEY, CDR2 SMNVEV, per germline (reference sequence). This CDR3 is 14 amino acids long. The V gene end was trimmed by 7 bases and the J gene end by 11 bases; junction bases not matched to a gene: 9. Here the CDR3 DNA reads TGTGCCAGCACCTGGACTAGCGGGAGGATTGAGCAGTACTTC. It encodes CASTWTSGRIEQYF.

The CDR3 loop reads CASSPLTGMSTEAFF. CDR3 DNA sequence: TGCGCCAGCAGCCCACTGACAGGGATGAGCACTGAAGCTTTCTTT. V is TRBV5-1 and J is TRBJ1-1; TRBD1 matches at 7 bases. Looked up from germline, CDR1 is SGHRS and CDR2 is YFSETQ. This CDR3 has 15 residues. Trimming at V came to 4 bases and at J to 4 bases, leaving 10 bases not matched to a gene.

This CDR3 reads CSARVLGAGGYTF. Here the CDR3 DNA reads TGCAGTGCTAGAGTCTTAGGGGCGGGCGGCTACACCTTC. The chain recombines TRBV20-1 with TRBJ1-2; weak D call: TRBD1 (5 bases). V dropped 1 base and J dropped 8 bases, with 14 bases sitting between them. The CDR3 is 13 amino acids. CDR1 is DFQATT, CDR2 SNEGSKA, per germline (reference sequence).

A few counts support this clonotype. The genes are TRBV6-5 and TRBJ2-7; D possibly matches TRBD1 or TRBD2 (6 bases each). There are 16 residues in the CDR3. Germline assignment: CDR1 MNHEY and CDR2 SVGAGI. Deletions cut 5 bases from V and 2 bases from J, with 19 bases between. Written as DNA, the CDR3 is TGTGCCAGCAGTCCCAGGGGACTCCAGCGGACCTACGAGCAGTACTTC. It specifies CASSPRGLQRTYEQYF.

This chain uses TRBV13 with TRBJ1-1; TRBD1 might be the D (5 bases). Trimming took 1 base from V and 4 from J, leaving 13 bases between them. The germline gives CDR1 PRHDT, CDR2 FYEKMQ (reference sequence). The CDR3 has 15 residues. CDR3: CASSLVGALPTEAFF. CDR3 nucleotide sequence: TGTGCCAGCAGCTTAGTAGGGGCCTTACCCACTGAAGCTTTCTTT.

A few counts support this clonotype. The rearrangement links TRBV25-1 to TRBJ1-1; D ambiguous. CDR3 length: 13 residues. Germline V gene sequence: CDR1 MGHDK, CDR2 SYGVNS. V was shortened by 6 bases and J by 1 base, with 9 bases between the two germline ends. The CDR3 nucleotides are TGTGCCAGCAGCCCTTATCGGAACACTGAAGCTTTCTTT. Amino acids: CASSPYRNTEAFF. Looking up the rest from reference TRBV25-1 and TRBJ1-1 gives the full variable domain: EADIYQTPRYLVIGTGKKITLECSQTMGHDKMYWYQQDPGMELHLIHYSYGVNSTEKGDLSSESTVSRIRTEHFPLTLESARPSHTSQYLCASSPYRNTEAFFGQGTRLTVV.

The genes are TRBV2 and TRBJ2-1, with D perhaps TRBD1 or TRBD2 (5 bases each). The CDR3 extends over 10 amino acids. The V end was cut by 10 bases, the J end by 12 bases, with 13 bases between. CDR1 is SNHLY and CDR2 is FYNNEI in the germline V gene. The CDR3 region has the DNA TGTGCCATTCCCGGGACGCGGCAGTTCTTC. This codes for CAIPGTRQFF.

This chain connects TRBV13 to TRBJ2-7; D call uncertain. Trimming removed 6 bases from V and 6 bases from J, with 12 bases in between. CDR3 size: 12 residues. CDR1 is PRHDT and CDR2 is FYEKMQ in the germline V gene (reference sequence). The CDR3 DNA follows: TGTGCCAGCAGGTTAACCAGTGGCGAGCAGTACTTC. Translation: CASRLTSGEQYF.